Sequencing of this T cell receptor beta chain was carried out in a study of radiotherapy plus CTLA-4 blockade in lung cancer. On the study more broadly: Of the patients, about 20% showed objective responses and around 32% attained disease control.

Lung cancer patients with chemo-refractory metastatic non-small-cell disease were given focal radiation plus CTLA-4 blockade with ipilimumab. To note about this clone: The antigen is undetermined.

Regarding the study as a whole: In blood, after radiotherapy plus ipilimumab, tumor-derived TCR clones expanded. Reported findings show early blood T cell clone dynamics, with interferon-beta, best predicted response.

Germline V gene sequence: CDR1 MNHEY, CDR2 SMNVEV (reference sequence). The junction had 7 bases not matched to a gene; V was cut back by 6 bases and J by 0 bases. This CDR3 spans 16 amino acids. The protocol was immunoSEQ multiplex PCR, while the TCRdb copy is restricted to in-frame clones and leaves out a portion. The top ten hold about 4.2% of the sample, which has roughly 66,000 clones, approximately 80% seen once. This specimen consisted of peripheral blood, obtained from a patient treated with radiotherapy plus ipilimumab. The sequence came from a human donor with non-small cell lung cancer who had a partial response to radiotherapy plus ipilimumab. The genes are TRBV27 and TRBJ2-2; 7 bases are a match to TRBD1. CDR3 loop: CASRRGQAANTGELFF. The CDR3 nucleotides are TGTGCCAGCAGAAGGGGGCAGGCTGCGAACACCGGGGAGCTGTTTTTT.